These T cell receptor beta chains were read from a single sample in a study of cytomegalovirus exposure and HLA in healthy donors. The data were produced by immunoSEQ multiplex PCR, yet TCRdb's version contains in-frame clones alone and is incomplete. The sample has 130,000 or so clones; roughly three fifths are singletons. Material for sequencing was PBMCs. Receptor source: a woman aged 40-49 years in good health and CMV-seropositive. The CDR3 runs from the conserved cysteine through the conserved F or W. Each record gives: J gene, V gene, clone size, D gene, CDR3 DNA, CDR3 protein. The D gene is left open where the match is weak. Some rows mark clone size as missing; the rest say once, few, many or name a class of expanded clone.

j_gene: TRBJ1-1
v_gene: TRBV27
abundance: .
d_gene: TRBD1
CDR3nt: TGTGCCAGCAGTCCGGGGACAGTTAATTCAAACACTGAAGCTTTCTTT
CDR3aa: CASSPGTVNSNTEAFF

j_gene: TRBJ2-5
v_gene: TRBV21-1
abundance: .
d_gene: .
CDR3nt: TGTGCCAGCATTCGTACAGTGCCAAAACAAGAGACCCAGTACTTC
CDR3aa: CASIRTVPKQETQYF

j_gene: TRBJ1-2
v_gene: TRBV5-1
abundance: .
d_gene: .
CDR3nt: TGCGCCAGCAGCCCGGACAGCCTCTATGGCTACACCTTC
CDR3aa: CASSPDSLYGYTF

j_gene: TRBJ1-5
v_gene: TRBV4-1
abundance: .
d_gene: .
CDR3nt: TGCGCCAGCAGCCAAGATCAGACGGGTGGCAATCAGCCCCAGCATTTT
CDR3aa: CASSQDQTGGNQPQHF

j_gene: TRBJ2-1
v_gene: TRBV30
abundance: .
d_gene: .
CDR3nt: TGTGCCGCGTTGACAGCGAGCTCCTACAATGAGCAGTTCTTC
CDR3aa: CAALTASSYNEQFF

j_gene: TRBJ2-7
v_gene: TRBV5-5
abundance: .
d_gene: .
CDR3nt: TGTGCCAGCAGCCCACTAGGATTCGAGCAGTACTTC
CDR3aa: CASSPLGFEQYF

j_gene: TRBJ2-3
v_gene: TRBV5-6
abundance: .
d_gene: TRBD2
CDR3nt: TGTGCCAGCAGTCCACTAGCGGGAGGGAGCACAGATACGCAGTATTTT
CDR3aa: CASSPLAGGSTDTQYF

j_gene: TRBJ2-3
v_gene: TRBV2
abundance: once
d_gene: TRBD2
CDR3nt: TGTGCCAGCAGACTAGCGGGGACAGATACGCAGTATTTT
CDR3aa: CASRLAGTDTQYF

j_gene: TRBJ1-3
v_gene: TRBV25-1
abundance: .
d_gene: TRBD1
CDR3nt: TGTGCCAGCAGTGAAGGGGACAGAGGTGGAAACACCATATATTTT
CDR3aa: CASSEGDRGGNTIYF

j_gene: TRBJ2-1
v_gene: TRBV6-5
abundance: .
d_gene: .
CDR3nt: TGTGCCAGCAGTCTAGGGGGTAGGAGTGAGCAGTTCTTC
CDR3aa: CASSLGGRSEQFF

j_gene: TRBJ1-2
v_gene: TRBV10-1
abundance: few
d_gene: TRBD1
CDR3nt: TGCGCCAGCAGTACCGGGACAGGGGAGGGCTACACCTTC
CDR3aa: CASSTGTGEGYTF

j_gene: TRBJ2-7
v_gene: TRBV6-1
abundance: few
d_gene: .
CDR3nt: TGTGCCGTCTCCGGGACACTGACCTACGAGCAGTACTTC
CDR3aa: CAVSGTLTYEQYF

j_gene: TRBJ2-7
v_gene: TRBV5-1
abundance: .
d_gene: TRBD1
CDR3nt: TGCGCCAGCAGCTTCGGGGACAGGGGGATGAGGAACGAGCAGTACTTC
CDR3aa: CASSFGDRGMRNEQYF

j_gene: TRBJ1-4
v_gene: TRBV7-9
abundance: once
d_gene: .
CDR3nt: TGTGCCAGCAGCGCGATGGGCCTGAATGAAAAACTGTTTTTT
CDR3aa: CASSAMGLNEKLFF

j_gene: TRBJ2-7
v_gene: TRBV9
abundance: few
d_gene: .
CDR3nt: TGTGCCAGCAGCGTAGAAGGCAGTGGGGAGGAGCAGTACTTC
CDR3aa: CASSVEGSGEEQYF

j_gene: TRBJ1-1
v_gene: TRBV19
abundance: .
d_gene: .
CDR3nt: TGTGCCAGTAGTATATCAGGGAACACTGAAGCTTTCTTT
CDR3aa: CASSISGNTEAFF

j_gene: TRBJ2-6
v_gene: TRBV10-3
abundance: few
d_gene: .
CDR3nt: TGTGCCATAAAACAGGGATCTGGGGCCAACGTCCTGACTTTC
CDR3aa: CAIKQGSGANVLTF

j_gene: TRBJ1-1
v_gene: TRBV30
abundance: .
d_gene: TRBD1
CDR3nt: TGTGCCTGGAGTGTACAGGGGTTTGATGCTTTCTTT
CDR3aa: CAWSVQGFDAFF

j_gene: TRBJ2-7
v_gene: TRBV27
abundance: once
d_gene: .
CDR3nt: TGTGCCAGCAGGGCGGCTTACTCCGAGCAGTACTTC
CDR3aa: CASRAAYSEQYF

j_gene: TRBJ2-5
v_gene: TRBV7-8
abundance: .
d_gene: .
CDR3nt: TGTGCCAGCAGCTTATCGGGCAGGGTCCAAGAGACCCAGTACTTC
CDR3aa: CASSLSGRVQETQYF

j_gene: TRBJ2-2
v_gene: TRBV5-1
abundance: .
d_gene: TRBD2
CDR3nt: TGCGCCAGCAGCTTAGGACTAGCCCCCGGGGAGCTGTTTTTT
CDR3aa: CASSLGLAPGELFF

j_gene: TRBJ1-5
v_gene: TRBV6-1
abundance: few
d_gene: TRBD1
CDR3nt: TGTGCCAGCAGTGAGGGGGCGACAGGGATTCAGCCCCAGCATTTT
CDR3aa: CASSEGATGIQPQHF

j_gene: TRBJ2-7
v_gene: TRBV10-2
abundance: .
d_gene: TRBD1
CDR3nt: TGCGCCAGCAGTGGGGACAGGGTCGAGCAGTACTTC
CDR3aa: CASSGDRVEQYF

j_gene: TRBJ2-7
v_gene: TRBV28
abundance: .
d_gene: TRBD2
CDR3nt: TGTGCCAGCATCTACCGGGGTGGCGGGAGGGAATCCCACGAGCAGTACTTC
CDR3aa: CASIYRGGGRESHEQYF

j_gene: TRBJ2-1
v_gene: TRBV28
abundance: .
d_gene: TRBD2
CDR3nt: TGTGCCAGCAGGACTACTAGCGGGGGAGAGGAGTTCTTC
CDR3aa: CASRTTSGGEEFF

j_gene: TRBJ2-5
v_gene: TRBV6-5
abundance: .
d_gene: TRBD1
CDR3nt: TGTGCCAGCAGTTACGGTGGACAGGGGCCTAGAGAGACCCAGTACTTC
CDR3aa: CASSYGGQGPRETQYF

j_gene: TRBJ2-3
v_gene: TRBV10-1
abundance: .
d_gene: .
CDR3nt: TGCGCCAGCAGTGAGCTAGCCTGGGGGACACGCACAGATACGCAGTATTTT
CDR3aa: CASSELAWGTRTDTQYF

j_gene: TRBJ1-4
v_gene: TRBV7-8
abundance: .
d_gene: TRBD1
CDR3nt: TGTGCCAGCAGCCTCGGACAGGCGAATGAAAAACTGTTTTTT
CDR3aa: CASSLGQANEKLFF

j_gene: TRBJ2-3
v_gene: TRBV10-3
abundance: few
d_gene: TRBD2
CDR3nt: TGTGCCATCAGCCCCGGGGGGGCCTTAGCAGATACGCAGTATTTT
CDR3aa: CAISPGGALADTQYF

j_gene: TRBJ2-5
v_gene: TRBV29-1
abundance: once
d_gene: TRBD2
CDR3nt: TGCAGCGTTGTGGTAGCGGGAGTAGGCGAGACCCAGTACTTC
CDR3aa: CSVVVAGVGETQYF

j_gene: TRBJ1-2
v_gene: TRBV5-1
abundance: .
d_gene: TRBD1
CDR3nt: TGCGCCAGCAGCTTGGGGGACAGGCTGTATGGCTACACCTTC
CDR3aa: CASSLGDRLYGYTF

j_gene: TRBJ2-6
v_gene: TRBV5-6
abundance: .
d_gene: .
CDR3nt: TGTGCCAGCAGATACTCTGGGGCCAACGTCCTGACTTTC
CDR3aa: CASRYSGANVLTF

j_gene: TRBJ1-5
v_gene: TRBV2
abundance: .
d_gene: .
CDR3nt: TGTGCCAGCAGACAAGACACGGGAAATAAGCCCCAGCATTTT
CDR3aa: CASRQDTGNKPQHF

j_gene: TRBJ2-3
v_gene: TRBV5-1
abundance: .
d_gene: TRBD2
CDR3nt: TGCGCCAGCAGCTTGTCGGGGGGTCGCACAGATACGCAGTATTTT
CDR3aa: CASSLSGGRTDTQYF

j_gene: TRBJ2-7
v_gene: TRBV9
abundance: .
d_gene: TRBD1
CDR3nt: TGTGCCAGCAGCGAAGGACAGGGGGAGACCTACGAGCAGTACTTC
CDR3aa: CASSEGQGETYEQYF

j_gene: TRBJ1-5
v_gene: TRBV19
abundance: .
d_gene: .
CDR3nt: TGTGCCAGTAGTATAATGCCGACGGCAGCGATTAGCAATCAGCCCCAGCATTTT
CDR3aa: CASSIMPTAAISNQPQHF

j_gene: TRBJ1-5
v_gene: TRBV30
abundance: .
d_gene: .
CDR3nt: TGTGCCTGGAGGGCGGACAGTGGGAATTGGCAGCCCCAGCATTTT
CDR3aa: CAWRADSGNWQPQHF

j_gene: TRBJ2-7
v_gene: TRBV5-1
abundance: .
d_gene: .
CDR3nt: TGCGCCAGCGCCGAGGGTGGCGAGTGGGACGAGCAGTACTTC
CDR3aa: CASAEGGEWDEQYF

j_gene: TRBJ2-7
v_gene: TRBV5-5
abundance: .
d_gene: TRBD1
CDR3nt: TGTGCCAGCAGCTCTGGACAGGGTCGCTACGAGCAGTACTTC
CDR3aa: CASSSGQGRYEQYF

j_gene: TRBJ2-5
v_gene: TRBV5-1
abundance: .
d_gene: .
CDR3nt: TGCGCCAGCAGCTCCACCGGGGAGACCCAGTACTTC
CDR3aa: CASSSTGETQYF

j_gene: TRBJ2-3
v_gene: TRBV5-4
abundance: once
d_gene: .
CDR3nt: TGTGCCAGCAGCTTGGCCCCCAGGGGAGTAAGCACAGATACGCAGTATTTT
CDR3aa: CASSLAPRGVSTDTQYF

j_gene: TRBJ1-5
v_gene: TRBV6-1
abundance: .
d_gene: .
CDR3nt: TGTGCCAGCAGTGCACGGGGAGGGGTTCAGCCCCAGCATTTT
CDR3aa: CASSARGGVQPQHF

j_gene: TRBJ2-1
v_gene: TRBV11-3
abundance: few
d_gene: .
CDR3nt: TGTGCCAGCAGCTTATCCATCTGGGGGGACGATGAGCAGTTCTTC
CDR3aa: CASSLSIWGDDEQFF